Below are 17 T cell receptor beta chains sequenced from a single sample in a study of T cell changes during pregnancy in multiple sclerosis (dated by TCRdb to between 2018 and 2020). Library preparation was by the immunoSEQ multiplex PCR assay. TCRdb carries this immuneACCESS record with in-frame sequences only. Its versions omit some clonotypes, under half of them owing to an unresolved V gene in the studies checked, with the rest unexplained. The table for this sample lists approximately 130,000 clones; around 97% of them were counted only once. The top ten clonotypes cover around 0.4% of the sample. The specimen comprised peripheral blood, sampled after pregnancy. These receptors all stem from a female donor with multiple sclerosis, enrolled in a pregnancy study.

The rearrangement links TRBV10-3 to TRBJ2-5; 7 nucleotides agree with TRBD2. The CDR3 has 13 residues. Germline trimming cut 6 bases from V and 6 bases from J; bases unmatched to any gene: 7. Germline V gene lookup returns CDR1 ENHRY and CDR2 SYGVKD. The CDR3 sequence is CAIRNEAGKTQYF. CDR3 nucleotide sequence: TGTGCCATCAGGAATGAAGCGGGGAAGACCCAGTACTTC.

This chain joins TRBV7-9 and TRBJ2-7, with D hard to call. CDR3 length equals 12 residues. Trimming stripped 4 bases from V and 3 bases from J, with 7 bases between. CDR1 SEHNR and CDR2 FQNEAQ come from the germline V gene (reference sequence). The CDR3 loop is CASSSRIYEQYF. CDR3 nucleotide sequence: TGTGCCAGCAGCTCCAGGATCTACGAGCAGTACTTC. The whole variable domain, remainder taken from reference TRBV7-9 and TRBJ2-7, is DTGVSQNPRHKITKRGQNVTFRCDPISEHNRLYWYRQTLGQGPEFLTYFQNEAQLEKSRLLSDRFSAERPKGSFSTLEIQRTEQGDSAMYLCASSSRIYEQYFGPGTRLTVT.

The chain recombines TRBV7-2 with TRBJ1-5; a weak D match, TRBD1 (5 bases). The CDR3 extends over 17 amino acids. Between the trimmed V and J ends, which lost 4 bases and 2 bases, there was a span of 18 bases. Germline V gene data show CDR1 as SGHTA and CDR2 as FQGNSA. In DNA form, the CDR3 reads TGTGCCAGCAGCTCGAGCCTTACAGGTTTGGGCAATCAGCCCCAGCATTTT. This codes for CASSSSLTGLGNQPQHF.

The chain uses TRBV7-9 and TRBJ2-3, with a weak D call TRBD1 (6 bases). CDR3 size: 15 residues. Trimming pared 3 bases from V and 4 bases from J, leaving 14 bases between. Germline CDR1 is SEHNR and CDR2 is FQNEAQ (reference sequence). CDR3 region: CASSFGTPVADTQYF. The DNA of the CDR3 is TGTGCCAGCAGCTTCGGGACACCTGTTGCAGATACGCAGTATTTT.

The chain recombines TRBV27 with TRBJ2-7; 10 bases are a match to TRBD1. V was clipped by 5 bases and J by 6 bases; unmatched bases: 13. Germline CDR1 and CDR2: MNHEY and SMNVEV (reference sequence). The CDR3 is 16 amino acids. CDR3: CASSSYFRDRGGEQYF. The CDR3 region has the DNA TGTGCCAGCAGTAGTTATTTCCGGGACAGGGGAGGCGAGCAGTACTTC.

The rearrangement joins TRBV19 to TRBJ2-1; TRBD2 matches 7 bases. CDR3 length: 16 amino acids. The V gene's germline CDR1 is LNHDA and CDR2 SQIVND (reference sequence). Unmatched junction bases numbered 10, after V lost 5 bases and J lost 3 bases. CDR3 in amino acids: CASSPRTRALYNEQFF. CDR3 in DNA: TGTGCCAGTAGTCCTCGGACTAGAGCCCTCTACAATGAGCAGTTCTTC.

The rearrangement links TRBV19 to TRBJ1-2; D perhaps matches TRBD1 (5 bases). This CDR3 comprises 15 residues. Trimming stripped 3 bases from V and 8 bases from J, with 19 bases between. Germline lookup yields CDR1 LNHDA and CDR2 SQIVND (reference sequence). For the CDR3, the DNA is TGTGCCAGTAGTATGGTATGGGGACTAAATCGCGGCTACACCTTC. Residues: CASSMVWGLNRGYTF.

For the CDR3, the DNA is TGTGCCAGCAGCTCCCGCACTAGCGGGAGGGGTGAGCAGTACTTC. Amino acid sequence: CASSSRTSGRGEQYF. V usage is TRBV7-2 and J usage is TRBJ2-7; 13 bases map to TRBD2. The trim removed 4 bases at V and 7 bases at J, leaving 7 bases unmatched. The CDR3 covers 15 residues. CDR1 is SGHTA, CDR2 FQGNSA, per germline.

This chain links TRBV9 with TRBJ2-7; 8 bases are shared with TRBD1. Germline V gene data show CDR1 as SGDLS and CDR2 as YYNGEE. V lost 4 bases and J lost 2; bases outside the gene matches: 8. CDR3 length: 15 residues. CDR3 protein: CASSSGQGVPYEQYF. In nucleotides, the CDR3 is TGTGCCAGCAGCTCTGGACAGGGAGTCCCCTACGAGCAGTACTTC. The full variable domain, its missing parts supplied by reference TRBV9 and TRBJ2-7, is DSGVTQTPKHLITATGQRVTLRCSPRSGDLSVYWYQQSLDQGLQFLIQYYNGEERAKGNILERFSAQQFPDLHSELNLSSLELGDSALYFCASSSGQGVPYEQYFGPGTRLTVT.

The J gene is TRBJ1-1, the V gene TRBV5-1; 7 positions match TRBD1. The J segment lost 7 bases and the V segment lost 3 bases, leaving 3 bases of the junction unmatched. The germline V gene has CDR1 SGHRS and CDR2 YFSETQ. This CDR3 has 12 amino acids. CDR3 sequence: CASSSGQLEAFF. The DNA for the CDR3 is TGCGCCAGCAGCTCGGGACAGCTTGAAGCTTTCTTT. The entire variable domain, with the rest obtained from reference TRBV5-1 and TRBJ1-1, is as follows: KAGVTQTPRYLIKTRGQQVTLSCSPISGHRSVSWYQQTPGQGLQFLFEYFSETQRNKGNFPGRFSGRQFSNSRSEMNVSTLELGDSALYLCASSSGQLEAFFGQGTRLTVV.

The gene calls are TRBV11-1 and TRBJ1-5; tentatively, D is TRBD1 (5 bases). Trimming removed 5 bases from V and 6 bases from J, with 11 bases in between. Germline V CDR1 and CDR2: SGHAT, FQDESV (reference sequence). This CDR3 comprises 13 residues. The CDR3 DNA reads TGTGCCAGCAGCGAGATGGGGGGTCAGCCCCAGCATTTT. Amino acids: CASSEMGGQPQHF.

V is TRBV5-5 and J is TRBJ2-3; no reliable D call. V lost 3 bases to trimming and J lost 9 bases, with 17 bases between them. CDR3 length: 14 amino acids. The V gene's germline CDR1 is SGHKS and CDR2 YYEKEE (reference sequence). The CDR3 sequence: CASSSGPTRGTQYF. In nucleotides, the CDR3 is TGTGCCAGCAGCTCCGGCCCTACCCGAGGAACGCAGTATTTT.

The rearrangement uses TRBV5-4 and TRBJ1-2; 7 positions match TRBD1. The CDR3 consists of 14 residues. The junction had 3 bases not matched to a gene; V was cut back by 1 base and J by 3 bases. Germline V gene data show CDR1 as SGHNT and CDR2 as YYREEE (reference sequence). The CDR3 spells CASSLKGQDYGYTF. CDR3 sequence (DNA): TGTGCCAGCAGCTTGAAAGGACAGGACTATGGCTACACCTTC. Full variable domain (rest looked up from reference TRBV5-4 and TRBJ1-2): ETGVTQSPTHLIKTRGQQVTLRCSSQSGHNTVSWYQQALGQGPQFIFQYYREEENGRGNFPPRFSGLQFPNYSSELNVNALELDDSALYLCASSLKGQDYGYTFGSGTRLTVV.

The chain has TRBV9 and TRBJ2-5, with D possibly TRBD1 on 6 matching bases. The CDR3 consists of 14 residues. Germline CDR1 SGDLS, CDR2 YYNGEE. V dropped 2 bases and J dropped 4 bases, with 12 bases sitting between them. The CDR3: CASSVTGFGETQYF. CDR3 in DNA: TGTGCCAGCAGCGTCACAGGGTTCGGAGAGACCCAGTACTTC.

This clone was detected only once. The CDR3 loop is CASSRILGGYTF. In DNA, the CDR3 is TGTGCCAGCAGCAGAATCTTGGGCGGCTACACCTTC. V is TRBV5-6 and J is TRBJ1-2; D is unresolved. This CDR3 contains 12 residues. Germline values: CDR1 SGHDT, CDR2 YYEEEE. Trimming shortened V by 4 bases and J by 8 bases, and 12 bases separated the two germline ends. The whole variable domain, remainder taken from reference TRBV5-6 and TRBJ1-2, is DAGVTQSPTHLIKTRGQQVTLRCSPKSGHDTVSWYQQALGQGPQFIFQYYEEEERQRGNFPDRFSGHQFPNYSSELNVNALLLGDSALYLCASSRILGGYTFGSGTRLTVV.

This CDR3 is CASSPTGVQETQYF. CDR3 bases: TGTGCCAGCAGCCCGACAGGGGTGCAGGAGACCCAGTACTTC. V and J are TRBV5-4 and TRBJ2-5; 8 bases agree with TRBD1. CDR3 length: 14 residues. Germline V lookup: CDR1 SGHNT, CDR2 YYREEE (reference sequence). J gave up 5 bases and V 4 bases, and 7 bases lay outside the gene matches.

The chain links TRBV27 to TRBJ1-5; 8 nucleotides align to TRBD1. The trim removed 4 bases at V and 7 bases at J, leaving 12 bases unmatched. CDR3 length: 16 amino acids. The germline gives CDR1 MNHEY, CDR2 SMNVEV (reference sequence). DNA for the CDR3: TGTGCCAGCAGTTCATTGACAGGGGCTTGGAGGCAGCCCCAGCATTTT. This translates into CASSSLTGAWRQPQHF.